This TCR beta chain emerged from a study of T cells in Graves' hyperthyroidism and ophthalmopathy (dated by TCRdb to the late 2010s). For the wider study: Peripheral blood was sampled at the time of initial diagnosis, prior to any treatment. According to the paper, TCR Vbeta CDR3 sequencing was carried out on approximately 140 peripheral blood samples, which came from approximately 41 ophthalmopathy, under 80 hyperthyroidism and some 17 progressor patients. The approximately 100 discovery patients were randomly split 7:3 into training and test sets. Prospective prediction of ophthalmopathy was tested in an independent validation cohort consisting of 18 hyperthyroidism patients and approximately 16 patients who later progressed to ophthalmopathy. TCR V-J signatures able to tell the groups apart were searched for in a discovery cohort of approximately 95 patients, of whom fewer than 45 had Graves' ophthalmopathy and 57 had stable Graves' hyperthyroidism. In about 6 Graves' hyperthyroidism patients, the study also compared T-cell repertoires from thyroid tissue with T-cell repertoires from blood. After sampling, hyperthyroidism patients received methimazole starting at 30 mg daily, and ophthalmopathy patients received high-dose intravenous methylprednisolone.

Ophthalmopathy patients had moderately to severely active disease, Clinical Activity Score of at least 3, NOSPECS grade of at least 4, and duration under 3 months. Any patient with an uncontrolled infection, another autoimmune disease, pregnancy or lactation was excluded. Diagnoses were based on clinical symptoms, serum thyroxine and TRAb, thyroid ultrasound and orbital computed tomography. PBMCs were isolated from approximately 10 ml of fresh peripheral blood by Ficoll-Paque density gradient centrifugation. Total RNA was extracted using Trizol reagent, and RNA quality was assessed on an Agilent 2100 Bioanalyzer. Broader findings and caveats from the paper: In validation, the model predicted progression to ophthalmopathy a median of approximately 6.6 months before onset, with about 70% sensitivity and roughly 73% specificity. Sample size was not statistically predetermined, and blinding of investigators to group allocation was not performed. Most expanded thyroid clonotypes (frequency above 0.001) were also detected in blood, suggesting blood repertoires may reflect thyroid immune responses. A model built on a 13 V-J signature distinguished ophthalmopathy from stable hyperthyroidism, reaching 85% to 90% sensitivity and about 81% specificity in cross-validation and 80%/75% in testing.

The TCR beta CDR3 regions were amplified from the RNA transcripts. A first-round RT-PCR of the TCR CDR3 used the HTBI primer set with the Qiagen OneStep RT-PCR kit. Libraries were constructed in a second round of multiplex PCR, after which size selection and purification were performed. Sequencing of the libraries was done on an Illumina HiSeq2000 using paired-end 100 bp reads. In the original analysis: SOAPnuke was used to process the raw data, throwing out any read that contained adapters or uncalled bases, had a mean Phred below 15, or lacked an exact constant-primer or identifier match. COPE v1.2.5 was used to merge the high-quality paired reads, and each unique nucleotide sequence was defined as a clonotype. Clonotypes were aligned to IMGT TRBV, TRBD and TRBJ reference segments using MiTCR v1.1. The analysis included only V-J combinations with a frequency above 0.0001, which together covered 99.2% of the repertoires. A TCS score was defined as the ratio between F50 (clonal expansion) and ExV (chaos), using BLOSUM62-based TCRdist between CDR3 peptides within each V-J. Welch's t-statistics and random forest reduced 500 to 650 V-J features to about 13, which were used in a naive Bayes classifier (R e1071). The public reads were quality trimmed at Q25 with fastp and then assembled into clones with MiXCR by TCRdb, keeping productive beta chains. Rows with a matching CDR3 protein are joined into one entry that keeps the most common DNA and genes. These V and J calls originate from TCRdb's pipeline instead of the authors' own analysis. A total of hundreds of thousands of distinct CDR3 sequences appear in this sample, 22% of them only once. The ten largest clones take up roughly 60% of the sample.

V loses 3 bases of germline sequence and J loses 7 bases, and the interval between the two ends is 13 bases. The CDR3 spans 14 residues, from the cysteine through the phenylalanine. Just CDR3 DNA is preserved here, 42 bases in frame from base 1. The germline V gene (reference sequence) specifies SEHNR as CDR1 and FQNEAQ as CDR2. With respect to this clonotype: What this receptor recognizes is not known. Nothing much larger sits one base from this clone, and base qualities are not available.

The sequenced sample consisted of blood. Here the chain combines TRBV7-9 and TRBJ1-5; too little of a D gene remains to name it. The TCR comes from a man under 40 with Graves' ophthalmopathy. The CDR3 region reads CASSFLFLGQPQHF. In nucleotides, the sequence is TGTGCCAGCAGCTTTCTCTTTCTCGGCCAGCCCCAGCATTTT.